This T cell receptor beta chain came from a study of blood T cell repertoires in COVID-19. Overall study context: Acute-phase and convalescent COVID-19 samples originated in the United States, Italy and Spain. Sources were T cells, B-cell-depleted T cells, or PBMCs; the material itself was cDNA or gDNA.

The CDR3 runs 13 residues. Trimming shortened V by 2 bases and J by 3 bases, and 8 bases separated the two germline ends. In the source study's methods: The assay estimated nucleated cells by amplifying reference gene primers. The table came from immunoSEQ multiplex PCR; TCRdb's copy has only in-frame clones and leaves some out. V, J and clone size are those of that table, while D and trimming were read from the DNA. The table includes fewer than 200,000 clones, 88% detected once. This receptor was identified in a man in his fifties or sixties who had recovered from COVID-19. The sequencing input was peripheral blood. This chain connects TRBV12-3 or TRBV12-4 to TRBJ2-7, with a possible D match to TRBD1 (5 bases). Here the CDR3 reads CASSLRQNYEQYF. The CDR3 nucleotides read TGTGCCAGCAGTTTACGACAGAACTACGAGCAGTACTTC.